A selection of T cell receptor beta chains follows, all from one sample in a study of cytomegalovirus exposure and HLA in healthy donors. Method: immunoSEQ multiplex PCR; TCRdb's copy keeps in-frame clones and lacks some. The table has under 200,000 clones, around three quarters seen once; the top ten hold around 5.7%. The source material was PBMCs. All receptors derive from a man aged 40-50 years in good health and CMV-seronegative. The CDR3 runs from the conserved cysteine through the conserved F or W. The order of the fields is clone size, V gene, D gene, J gene, CDR3 protein, CDR3 DNA. D genes are given only for firm matches. Where a row states a size, it is once, few, many or the class of an expanded clone; other rows omit it.

>NA|TRBV28|NA|TRBJ2-7
CASSSRYEQYF
TGTGCCAGCAGTTCCCGTTACGAGCAGTACTTC
>once|TRBV25-1|TRBD1|TRBJ2-7
CASSDPSGGRYEQYF
TGTGCCAGCAGTGACCCTTCAGGGGGCCGGTACGAGCAGTACTTC
>NA|TRBV21-1|NA|TRBJ2-7
CARDTYEQYF
TGTGCCAGGGACACCTACGAGCAGTACTTC
>few|TRBV19|NA|TRBJ2-3
CASRPRDTTSGMADTQYF
TGTGCCAGTAGACCGAGGGACACCACATCAGGGATGGCGGATACGCAGTATTTT
>NA|TRBV18|NA|TRBJ1-1
CASSPSSGALTEAFF
TGTGCCAGCTCACCCTCATCAGGGGCGCTGACTGAAGCTTTCTTT
>few|TRBV5-1|TRBD1|TRBJ2-7
CASSLYRDRGHEQYF
TGCGCCAGCAGCTTATACCGGGACAGGGGCCACGAGCAGTACTTC
>NA|TRBV9|TRBD2|TRBJ2-3
CASSGSKRGNTDTQYF
TGTGCCAGCAGCGGCTCCAAGCGGGGTAACACAGATACGCAGTATTTT
>once|TRBV19|NA|TRBJ2-7
CASSFSRDSYEQYF
TGTGCCAGTAGTTTTAGCAGAGACTCCTACGAGCAGTACTTC
>NA|TRBV19|NA|TRBJ2-1
CASSMGHRNEQFF
TGTGCCAGTAGTATGGGACACCGAAATGAGCAGTTCTTC
>few|TRBV9|NA|TRBJ1-5
CASRRGSLKLSNQPQHF
TGTGCCAGCAGACGGGGGTCACTAAAACTTAGCAATCAGCCCCAGCATTTT
>NA|TRBV6-1|TRBD2|TRBJ2-3
CASSEFTSGGSTDTQYF
TGTGCCAGCAGTGAATTTACTAGCGGGGGAAGCACAGATACGCAGTATTTT
>NA|TRBV6-1|TRBD2|TRBJ2-3
CASAGTSGGRDTQYF
TGTGCCAGCGCCGGGACTAGCGGGGGGAGGGATACGCAGTATTTT
>NA|TRBV4-1|NA|TRBJ1-3
CASSQGVSGNTIYF
TGCGCCAGCAGCCAAGGTGTATCTGGAAACACCATATATTTT
>once|TRBV2|NA|TRBJ1-5
CASSEAPGVSNQPQHF
TGTGCCAGCAGTGAAGCGCCGGGTGTGAGCAATCAGCCCCAGCATTTT
>NA|TRBV11-2|NA|TRBJ2-1
CASSLSAGGAFF
TGTGCCAGCAGCTTATCGGCCGGGGGTGCGTTCTTC
>NA|TRBV4-1|TRBD1|TRBJ2-4
CASSQDPGQRNIQYF
TGCGCCAGCAGCCAAGATCCGGGACAGAGAAACATTCAGTACTTC
>NA|TRBV7-8|NA|TRBJ2-5
CASSLRDGSSWEQYF
TGTGCCAGCAGCCTCAGGGACGGGAGTTCTTGGGAGCAGTACTTC
>NA|TRBV4-1|NA|TRBJ2-7
CASSQDPGEWEQYF
TGCGCCAGCAGCCAAGATCCCGGGGAGTGGGAGCAGTACTTC
>NA|TRBV2|TRBD2|TRBJ2-5
CASRSKRGETQYF
TGTGCCAGCCGATCGAAGCGGGGAGAGACCCAGTACTTC
>NA|TRBV18|NA|TRBJ2-5
CASSPIQGGEGVIETQYF
TGTGCCAGCTCACCTATTCAAGGGGGGGAGGGAGTAATAGAGACCCAGTACTTC
>NA|TRBV11-2|NA|TRBJ2-1
CASSPTDWGEQFF
TGTGCCAGCAGCCCTACGGACTGGGGTGAGCAGTTCTTC
>NA|TRBV5-1|TRBD1|TRBJ2-2
CASSFGGQGNTGELFF
TGCGCCAGCAGCTTCGGGGGACAGGGGAACACCGGGGAGCTGTTTTTT
>few|TRBV6-6|NA|TRBJ1-6
CASSDTGMDSPLHF
TGTGCCAGCAGCGACACAGGGATGGATTCACCCCTCCACTTT
>NA|TRBV18|TRBD1|TRBJ1-1
CASSPSQGAEAFF
TGTGCCAGCTCACCTTCACAGGGGGCTGAAGCTTTCTTT
>NA|TRBV6-5|NA|TRBJ1-2
CASSYSAGRYGYTF
TGTGCCAGCAGTTACTCGGCAGGGAGGTATGGCTACACCTTC
>NA|TRBV2|TRBD1|TRBJ1-5
CASSLQGAPQPQHF
TGTGCCAGCAGCCTACAGGGGGCGCCTCAGCCCCAGCATTTT
>NA|TRBV19|TRBD1|TRBJ1-5
CASSSGTGGQPQHF
TGTGCCAGTAGCTCAGGGACAGGGGGGCAGCCCCAGCATTTT
>NA|TRBV19|TRBD2|TRBJ2-7
CASSPSGGSSYEQYF
TGTGCCAGTAGTCCTAGCGGAGGGAGCTCCTACGAGCAGTACTTC
>NA|TRBV10-3|NA|TRBJ2-5
CAISESTTGQETQYF
TGTGCCATCAGTGAGTCGACGACAGGTCAAGAGACCCAGTACTTC
>NA|TRBV27|TRBD1|TRBJ2-7
CASSPTGTGRDEQYF
TGTGCCAGCAGTCCTACCGGGACAGGGCGAGACGAGCAGTACTTC
>NA|TRBV6-4|NA|TRBJ2-7
CASSLQADYEQYF
TGTGCCAGCTCCTTACAGGCGGACTACGAGCAGTACTTC
>few|TRBV18|TRBD1|TRBJ1-1
CASSQDRVTTEAFF
TGTGCCAGCTCACAGGACAGGGTTACAACTGAAGCTTTCTTT
>NA|TRBV4-3|TRBD2|TRBJ2-1
CASSQDPPLWRGTYNEQFF
TGCGCCAGCAGCCAAGATCCCCCTTTGTGGCGGGGGACCTACAATGAGCAGTTCTTC
>NA|TRBV29-1|TRBD2|TRBJ2-5
CSVVESSGTETQYF
TGCAGCGTTGTGGAGTCTAGCGGGACAGAGACCCAGTACTTC
>NA|TRBV6-1|TRBD1|TRBJ1-5
CASRPPGTGRQPQHF
TGTGCCAGCAGGCCCCCCGGGACAGGTCGTCAGCCCCAGCATTTT
>NA|TRBV7-2|TRBD1|TRBJ2-5
CASSLADRGGETQYF
TGTGCCAGCAGCTTAGCAGACAGGGGGGGAGAGACCCAGTACTTC
>NA|TRBV27|TRBD2|TRBJ2-1
CASTLAGPYNEQFF
TGTGCCAGCACCCTAGCGGGGCCCTACAATGAGCAGTTCTTC
>NA|TRBV27|TRBD2|TRBJ2-1
CASQVAGGNEQFF
TGTGCCAGCCAGGTAGCGGGAGGGAATGAGCAGTTCTTC
>NA|TRBV5-6|NA|TRBJ2-7
CASSSPRSSSYEQYF
TGTGCCAGCAGCTCCCCCCGGAGCTCCTCCTACGAGCAGTACTTC
>once|TRBV19|TRBD2|TRBJ2-5
CATGTSPGPHQETQYF
TGTGCCACCGGGACTAGCCCTGGCCCTCACCAAGAGACCCAGTACTTC
>NA|TRBV2|NA|TRBJ2-7
CASSASRGGYEQYF
TGTGCCAGCTCCGCCAGCAGGGGTGGCTACGAGCAGTACTTC
>NA|TRBV10-1|NA|TRBJ1-2
CASRHGGYTF
TGCGCCAGCAGGCACGGGGGCTACACCTTC
>once|TRBV11-3|TRBD2|TRBJ2-5
CASSLGRLAGETQYF
TGTGCCAGCAGCTTAGGACGGCTAGCGGGGGAGACCCAGTACTTC
>NA|TRBV19|TRBD1|TRBJ2-7
CASSIETGYYEQYF
TGTGCCAGTAGTATTGAGACAGGGTACTACGAGCAGTACTTC
>NA|TRBV9|TRBD2|TRBJ2-2
CASSAIAGYTGELFF
TGTGCCAGCAGCGCCATAGCGGGATACACCGGGGAGCTGTTTTTT
>NA|TRBV7-2|NA|TRBJ2-5
CASSFQNSQETQYF
TGTGCCAGCAGCTTTCAAAACTCACAAGAGACCCAGTACTTC
>NA|TRBV4-1|TRBD1|TRBJ1-2
CASSLVGQGGDGYTF
TGCGCCAGCAGCCTCGTGGGACAGGGAGGGGATGGCTACACCTTC
>NA|TRBV7-6|TRBD2|TRBJ2-3
CASSLDGRANSADTQYF
TGTGCCAGCAGCTTAGACGGGAGGGCCAATAGCGCAGATACGCAGTATTTT